This paragraph covers one T cell receptor (beta chain) sequence. The target antigen is unknown. Each TCR cDNA molecule bore a unique molecular identifier. TCRdb itself ran the 5' RACE reads through MiXCR, one entry per CDR3 protein. The data show tens of thousands of distinct CDR3 sequences, more than 7% seen once. This record belongs to a study of spatial heterogeneity in lung cancer. Overall study results and limits: Circulating ubiquitous expanded tumor TCRs were observed more frequently at resection than at follow-up.

Time point denoted: sample taken at primary tumor resection. The sequenced material consisted of unsorted whole RNA from tumor, nontumor lung or frozen PBMC. Donors were around 70 untreated early-stage non-small cell lung cancer patients. The specimen was PBMCs, collected at surgery. The origin of this receptor is a female donor with early-stage non-small cell lung cancer.

The CDR3 nucleotides are TGTGCCATCACTCCTGAGGGTGCTAGCTACGAGCAGTACTTC. It yields the protein CAITPEGASYEQYF. This sequence joins TRBV10-3 and TRBJ2-7, with D tentatively TRBD2 (5 bases). Germline V gene lookup returns CDR1 ENHRY and CDR2 SYGVKD. The CDR3 extends over 14 amino acids. Trimming cost V 7 bases and J 3 bases, with 16 bases left between them.